The rows below give T cell receptor beta chains drawn from one sample of a study of CD8 T cells in ankylosing spondylitis. TCRdb ran MiXCR on the 5' RACE reads and lists one entry per CDR3 protein. The sample includes 27,000 or so distinct CDR3 sequences, 6.5% to 9% seen only once; the top ten take almost 30%. Sequencing was performed on blood. Receptors were obtained from a male donor with ankylosing spondylitis or in good health (not recorded which). Each CDR3 is given with its conserved first and last residue. Each record gives: J gene, clone size, V gene, D gene, CDR3 DNA, CDR3 protein. D genes are given only for firm matches. Size is stated for part of the rows, as once, few or many counts, or as a class when the clone is expanded.

TRBJ1-2 | - | TRBV20-1 | TRBD1 | TGCAGTGTTACAACAGGGGGCAACTATGGCTACACCTTC | CSVTTGGNYGYTF
TRBJ2-2 | few | TRBV19 | - | TGTGCCAGTAGAGCCCAGAGCGTGACCGGGGAGCTGTTTTTT | CASRAQSVTGELFF
TRBJ2-7 | - | TRBV5-6 | - | TGTGCCAGCAGCCCCGAAGGACAGCGCACTACCCGATACGAGCAGTACTTC | CASSPEGQRTTRYEQYF
TRBJ2-1 | few | TRBV3-1 | TRBD2 | TGTGCCAGCAGCCTTCGAGTGCTAGCGGGAGCATATGAGCAGTTCTTC | CASSLRVLAGAYEQFF
TRBJ2-3 | many | TRBV25-1 | - | TGTGCCAGCAGTGACACGCCCTTGGTGGCAACCGCTGCTACGCAGTATTTT | CASSDTPLVATAATQYF
TRBJ2-1 | few | TRBV11-2 | - | TGTGCCAGCAGCTTAGATCAGCTACCGAGGGAATTC | CASSLDQLPREF
TRBJ2-1 | few | TRBV5-1 | - | TGCGCCAGCAGCGTGGGACGCCTGGGGGGCAATGAGCAGTTCTTC | CASSVGRLGGNEQFF
TRBJ2-2 | - | TRBV29-1 | - | TGCAGCGTTGAACGGCAGGGGGGGCACACCGGGGAGCTGTTTTTT | CSVERQGGHTGELFF
TRBJ2-7 | few | TRBV7-2 | TRBD1 | TGTGCCAGCAGCTTATTTAACGGCAGGGGGTACGAGCAGTACTTC | CASSLFNGRGYEQYF
TRBJ1-1 | - | TRBV9 | - | TGTGCCAGCAGCCACGGGCAGCTTAACACTGAAGCTTTCTTT | CASSHGQLNTEAFF
TRBJ2-7 | many | TRBV25-1 | - | TGTGCCAGCAGCACGGAGCTACGCTCCTACGAGCAGTACTTC | CASSTELRSYEQYF
TRBJ2-2 | - | TRBV29-1 | - | TGCAGCGTTTGGACAGCGAACACCGGGGAGCTGTTTTTT | CSVWTANTGELFF
TRBJ2-2 | - | TRBV20-1 | - | TGCAGTGCCACGCGGGGCGGGAACACCGGGGAGCTGTTTTTT | CSATRGGNTGELFF
TRBJ2-1 | few | TRBV5-1 | - | TGCGCCAGCAGCTTGGCCCCGGGGGCCTACAATGAGCAGTTCTTC | CASSLAPGAYNEQFF
TRBJ1-2 | - | TRBV6-1 | - | TGTGCCAGCAGTGAGGGGGGGCGTATTGGCTACACCTTC | CASSEGGRIGYTF
TRBJ2-2 | many | TRBV4-3 | - | TGCGCCAGCAGCCCTAATAGCGCAGGGATGAACACCGGGGAGCTGTTTTTT | CASSPNSAGMNTGELFF
TRBJ2-5 | few | TRBV20-1 | - | TGCAGTGCTAGAGGACGGGGTATACCACAAGAGACCCAGTACTTC | CSARGRGIPQETQYF
TRBJ2-7 | - | TRBV4-3 | - | TGCGCCAGCAGCCAATGGACTCAGGTGGGGGAGCAGTACTTC | CASSQWTQVGEQYF
TRBJ2-5 | - | TRBV5-1 | - | TGCGCCAGCAGCTTGAGGAACAGGCAAGAGACCCAGTACTTC | CASSLRNRQETQYF
TRBJ2-2 | few | TRBV7-9 | TRBD1 | TGTGCCAGCAGCTCCCTGCAGGGACAGGGGGAGCTGTTTTTT | CASSSLQGQGELFF
TRBJ2-1 | - | TRBV9 | TRBD2 | TGTGCCAGCAGCCCTCAAGCGGGGGCCTCCTACAATGAGCAGTTCTTC | CASSPQAGASYNEQFF
TRBJ2-2 | - | TRBV29-1 | - | TGCAGCGTTTCTGGGGACACAAACACCGGGGAGCTGTTTTTT | CSVSGDTNTGELFF